The clone carrying this T cell receptor beta chain was seen a few times. Its antigen is not identified. This specimen belongs to a study of beta chain features in type 1 diabetes. Study conclusions and caveats: PCR may have favored shorter templates equally in patients and controls. Fewer junction insertions and more nucleotide deletions appeared in type 1 diabetes patients. The naive, central memory and Treg TCRB repertoires showed an apparent similarity that was greater among patients than among healthy donors. Shortening that was moderate but significant affected the TCRB CDR3s of Type 1 diabetes patients in all four CD4+ subsets.

Since all of the isolated RNA was reverse transcribed, expressed TCRB transcripts were what got sequenced. Sequencing used immunoSEQ multiplex PCR; TCRdb keeps in-frame clones, though not all of them. This table holds over 150,000 clones, about 13% found once. The V and J ends lost 4 bases and 0 bases, in that order; junction bases with no gene match: 5. This CDR3 has 15 amino acids. Germline CDR1 SQVTM, CDR2 ANQGSEA. The material sequenced was central memory CD4+ T cells from blood. This receptor was identified in a young woman in good health. V gene TRBV29-1 combines with J gene TRBJ1-2; 10 nucleotides match TRBD1. The CDR3 here is CSVGGTGEANYGYTF. The CDR3, as DNA: TGCAGCGTTGGGGGGACAGGGGAAGCTAACTATGGCTACACCTTC.